Ten or more counts support the clone carrying this T cell receptor (beta chain). Its antigen is undetermined. Relative to the germline gene, one junction end is altered; a read error may explain this. The CDR3 extends over 15 amino acids. In germline, CDR1 is MNHEY, CDR2 SVGAGI. The data were obtained in a study of human T cells and chemical hapten exposure. As handled by the study authors: Samples had a median of 95,638 TCRs, ranging roughly 23,224 to 690,600. TCRdb redid the calling of the RACE reads with MiXCR, one entry per CDR3 protein. These V and J calls originate from TCRdb's pipeline instead of the authors' own analysis. This table holds some 400,000 distinct CDR3 sequences, nearly 5% found once. Specified time point: patch test 1, 2 weeks after DPC sensitization. The treatment is: therapeutic diphenylcyclopropenone sensitization with weekly scalp DPC. Non-pregnant alopecia patients aged 18 to 70, suitable for DPC therapy.

Study conclusions and caveats: As the donors had alopecia, their immune response may differ from healthy people's. No alteration of TCRs above 1 in 1000 frequency was seen with DPC sensitization.

Sequencing used whole blood, obtained in connection with sensitization to the hapten diphenylcyclopropenone (DPC). This TCR derives from a woman aged 45-65 years with alopecia areata. Some clones in this sample may be carry-over from other donors' samples. The rearrangement links TRBV6-5 to TRBJ1-5, with 9 bases identical to TRBD1. CDR3 sequence reads: CASRYSTGGNQPQHF. CDR3 DNA sequence: TGTGCCAGCAGGTACTCGACAGGGGGGAATCAGCCCCAGCATTTT.